The source of this TCR beta chain is a study of blood T cell repertoires in COVID-19. The CDR3 contains 11 residues. Germline CDR1 reads MNHEY; CDR2 reads SVGEGT. Trimming took off 5 bases at V and 3 bases at J, with 3 bases between the two ends. Assay used: immunoSEQ multiplex PCR; TCRdb lists only in-frame clones, some missing. This table has some 170,000 clones, 60% to 80% appearing once. This clonotype was obtained from a man in his 70s with acute or convalescent COVID-19. The sample taken for sequencing was peripheral blood. The chain recombines TRBV6-2 or TRBV6-3 with TRBJ2-3, with unresolved D. CDR3 sequence (DNA): TGTGCCAGCAGTCGGACAGATACGCAGTATTTT. Translated: CASSRTDTQYF.